This TCR beta chain was retrieved from a study of Graves' ophthalmopathy and Graves' hyperthyroidism. Germline V lookup: CDR1 SGHDN, CDR2 FVKESK. The CDR3 is 13 amino acids. V lost 0 bases and J lost 6, with 5 bases in between. Amplifying from RNA transcripts, the study obtained TCR beta CDR3 regions. The library came from an HTBI-primed first-round RT-PCR and a second-round multiplex PCR. Each CDR3 protein is one row after TCRdb ran MiXCR on the multiplex PCR reads. Among just over 400,000 distinct CDR3 sequences listed, roughly 20% were seen once. The sample holds many counts of this clonotype. The sequence derives from a woman in her late teens or twenties with stable Graves' hyperthyroidism. V usage is TRBV14 and J usage is TRBJ2-2, with D uncertain. Input material: peripheral blood. CDR3: CASSQDGSGELFF. The CDR3 DNA reads as TGTGCCAGCAGCCAAGATGGGTCCGGGGAGCTGTTTTTT.